A single sample gave rise to the 15 T cell receptor beta chains below, sequenced in a study of T cells in Graves' hyperthyroidism and ophthalmopathy. TCR beta CDR3 region amplification was performed from RNA transcripts. Using the HTBI primer set, a first-round RT-PCR was run on the TCR CDR3. Each CDR3 protein gets one entry after TCRdb re-called the multiplex PCR reads with MiXCR. Among 450,000 to 500,000 distinct CDR3 sequences, approximately 22% were seen once, and the ten largest hold 45% to 55%. The sample comprised blood. These receptors were collected from a woman in her 70s with Graves' ophthalmopathy.

This clonotype was counted a few times. Germline and junction disagree at one end, which may indicate a read error. The chain employs TRBV7-6 and TRBJ2-1; 7 bases match TRBD1. Germline assignment: CDR1 SGHVS and CDR2 FNYEAQ. CDR3 length: 13 amino acids. The CDR3 bases are TGTGCCAGCAGCGGGACGGTGACAGGGTCACTGGTCTTC. This translates into CASSGTVTGSLVF.

The table lists this clonotype with a few counts. The V gene is TRBV6-1, the J gene TRBJ2-2; D call uncertain. The CDR3 contains 15 residues. V gave up 7 bases and J gave up 1 base, with 13 bases separating them. The V gene's germline CDR1 is MNHNS and CDR2 SASEGT. CDR3 residues: CASTWTKRNTGELFF. The CDR3 DNA follows: TGTGCCAGCACCTGGACCAAGAGGAACACCGGGGAGCTGTTTTTT.

The V call is TRBV24-1, the J call TRBJ2-1; the D is unclear. V was cut by 0 bases and J by 8 bases, with 4 bases left in between. Germline V CDR1 and CDR2: KGHDR, SFDVKD. This CDR3 contains 12 residues. The CDR3 is CATSDLFDEQFF. In nucleotides, the CDR3 is TGTGCCACCAGTGATTTGTTCGATGAGCAGTTCTTC.

This clonotype appeared a few times. V gene TRBV5-1 combines with J gene TRBJ1-2; D uncertain. V dropped 0 bases and J dropped 7 bases, with 10 bases sitting between them. The V gene's germline CDR1 is SGHRS and CDR2 YFSETQ. There are 13 residues in the CDR3. Here the CDR3 DNA reads TGCGCCAGCAGCTTGGCCGGGAGGGCTGGCTACACCTTC. Translated, it gives CASSLAGRAGYTF.

This chain connects TRBV12-3 or TRBV12-4 to TRBJ1-4; D is unclear. V lost 3 bases, J lost 4 bases, and 9 bases lay in between. The CDR3 is 14 residues long. In nucleotides, the CDR3 is TGTGCCAGCAGTTTGCCCGACCGTAATGAAAAACTGTTTTTT. It specifies CASSLPDRNEKLFF.

This clonotype was seen at least ten times. The genes are TRBV11-2 and TRBJ2-7; 7 bases map to TRBD1. The CDR3 is 14 amino acids. V lost 5 bases and J lost 4; bases outside the gene matches: 8. The germline V gene encodes CDR1 SGHAT and CDR2 FQNNGV. The chain's CDR3 is CASSAHRGRYEQYF. DNA for the CDR3: TGTGCCAGCAGCGCGCACAGGGGCCGGTACGAGCAGTACTTC. Full variable domain (outside the CDR3, taken from reference TRBV11-2 and TRBJ2-7): EAGVAQSPRYKIIEKRQSVAFWCNPISGHATLYWYQQILGQGPKLLIQFQNNGVVDDSQLPKDRFSAERLKGVDSTLKIQPAKLEDSAVYLCASSAHRGRYEQYFGPGTRLTVT.

The table lists this clonotype with a few counts. The chain recombines TRBV29-1 with TRBJ1-2; D is ambiguous. V lost 2 bases and J lost 6, with 16 bases in between. The germline CDR1 and CDR2 sequences are SQVTM and ANQGSEA. This CDR3 spans 14 amino acids. The CDR3 loop is CSVERGRPKDGYTF. DNA for the CDR3: TGCAGCGTTGAAAGAGGGCGGCCGAAAGATGGCTACACCTTC.

The table lists this clonotype with a few counts. V and J are TRBV6-2 or TRBV6-3 and TRBJ2-2; unclear D gene. CDR1 and CDR2 (germline): MNHEY, SVGEGT. The CDR3 contains 13 residues. V gave up 6 bases and J gave up 4 bases, with 9 bases separating them. CDR3 protein: CASRDPGTGELFF. The CDR3 DNA is TGTGCCAGCAGGGATCCCGGCACCGGGGAGCTGTTTTTT.

The rearrangement uses TRBV9 and TRBJ2-7; 11 positions agree with TRBD2. The CDR3 consists of 15 residues. After removal of 3 bases from V and 3 bases from J, the junction contained 5 bases not matched to a gene. CDR1 is SGDLS, CDR2 YYNGEE, per germline. The CDR3 protein is CASSETGTSGYEQYF. The CDR3 nucleotides are TGTGCCAGCAGCGAAACCGGGACTAGCGGCTACGAGCAGTACTTC.

This chain joins TRBV6-1 and TRBJ2-2, with 7 bases aligning to TRBD1. Germline lookup yields CDR1 MNHNS and CDR2 SASEGT. Trimming took 5 bases from V and 6 from J; bases not matched to a gene: 12. CDR3 length: 16 residues. The CDR3, as DNA: TGTGCCAGCAGTAGGCCGGGACAGACGACACCCGGGGAGCTGTTTTTT. Translation gives CASSRPGQTTPGELFF.

At least ten counts were recorded for this clonotype. The J gene is TRBJ2-5, the V gene TRBV3-1; possibly TRBD2 for D (5 bases). Trimming left V 1 base short and J 4 bases short, with 13 bases between. Germline CDR1 and CDR2: LGHDT and YNNKEL (reference sequence). The CDR3 runs to 15 residues. In DNA form, the CDR3 reads TGTGCCAGCAGCCAAGCCAGAGCCGGGGTAGAGACCCAGTACTTC. Encoded protein: CASSQARAGVETQYF.

In its sample, this clonotype was seen a few times. The V and J genes are TRBV2 and TRBJ2-1; D is unresolved. The CDR3 has 12 amino acids. Germline CDR1 SNHLY, CDR2 FYNNEI. Trimming shortened V by 0 bases and J by 7 bases, and 4 bases separated the two germline ends. CDR3 residues: CASSEALNEQFF. The CDR3 DNA reads TGTGCCAGCAGTGAAGCGCTTAATGAGCAGTTCTTC. Supplemented by reference TRBV2 and TRBJ2-1, the full variable domain reads EPEVTQTPSHQVTQMGQEVILRCVPISNHLYFYWYRQILGQKVEFLVSFYNNEISEKSEIFDDQFSVERPDGSNFTLKIRSTKLEDSAMYFCASSEALNEQFFGPGTRLTVL.

In its sample, this clonotype was seen many times. The chain employs TRBV3-1 and TRBJ1-1; D gene uncertain. The CDR3 totals 14 residues. Trimming removed 0 bases at V and 1 base at J, with 6 bases between. The germline gives CDR1 LGHDT, CDR2 YNNKEL (reference sequence). DNA of the CDR3: TGTGCCAGCAGCCAAGATCCGGGGAACACTGAAGCTTTCTTT. Protein sequence: CASSQDPGNTEAFF.

Concerning this clonotype itself: This may arise from a read error, as a much more abundant clone is one base away. V and J are TRBV2 and TRBJ1-1, with D perhaps TRBD1 (6 bases). This CDR3 has 14 residues. Trimming removed 8 bases from V and 0 bases from J, with 13 bases in between. In germline, CDR1 is SNHLY, CDR2 FYNNEI. Written as DNA, the CDR3 is TGTGCCAGCGGCAGGGGAACAGTGAACACTGAAGCTTTCTTT. It is translated as CASGRGTVNTEAFF.

This clonotype was seen many times. The chain joins TRBV19 to TRBJ2-7, with TRBD1 identical over 11 bases. The CDR3 consists of 14 residues. The ends lost 9 bases at V and 5 bases at J; junction bases unmatched: 9. Looked up from germline, CDR1 is LNHDA and CDR2 is SQIVND (reference sequence). The CDR3 protein is CASSIGQGANEQYF. The CDR3 nucleotides read TGTGCCAGCAGCATAGGACAGGGGGCCAACGAGCAGTACTTC.